The present T cell receptor (beta chain) was sequenced within a study of tumor and adjacent non-tumor tissue in lung cancer. TCRbeta libraries were built with three rounds of nested PCR, modified from ARM-PCR. Via MiXCR, TCRdb re-called the multiplex PCR reads, giving one row per CDR3 protein. Found here are more than 90,000 distinct CDR3 sequences, about 72% of them singletons; the top ten hold approximately 20%. Comments on this clonotype: Its matching antigen is unknown. Its ends do not fully match the called genes, so a read error is possible.

RNA was extracted from bulk tissue without any cell sorting. Broader study findings: Top 100 clones took a larger repertoire share in normal lung. Patients with more diverse tumor TCRs had worse survival.

The TCR comes from a man in his 60s with non-small cell lung cancer. Sequencing used lung tumor tissue.

The CDR3 here is CSSCWVDEQFF. The CDR3 coding sequence is TGTTCCAGCTGTTGGGTGGATGAGCAGTTCTTC. This chain links TRBV6-2 or TRBV6-3 with TRBJ2-1; D gene uncertain. The CDR3 spans 11 residues. In germline, CDR1 is MNHEY, CDR2 SVGEGT.